A single sample is the source of the 10 T cell receptor beta chains below, sequenced in a study of shared clonotypes between healthy human individuals. As defined, naive CD8 cells were CD45RO-negative and positively selected for CCR7, with terminally differentiated effector memory CD45RA+ cells excluded. Generated by immunoSEQ multiplex PCR, the TCRdb table keeps only in-frame clones and is missing some. Of approximately 740,000 clones listed, 80% to 95% are singletons. Sequenced input: naive CD8+ T cells sorted from blood. The receptors here all came from a man between 25 and 39 years old in good health.

The chain is built from TRBV29-1 and TRBJ1-2; 9 nucleotides agree with TRBD1. V gave up 0 bases and J gave up 9 bases; unmatched junction bases: 14. The germline V gene encodes CDR1 SQVTM and CDR2 ANQGSEA. The CDR3 runs 16 residues. CDR3 in amino acids: CSVEDRSTGGFKCYTF. In nucleotides, the CDR3 is TGCAGCGTTGAAGATCGGTCAACAGGGGGCTTTAAGTGCTACACCTTC.

The genes are TRBV29-1 and TRBJ1-3, with a tentative D call TRBD1 (5 bases). CDR3 length equals 14 residues. Trimming pared 0 bases from V and 4 bases from J, leaving 10 bases between. CDR1 and CDR2 (germline): SQVTM, ANQGSEA. DNA of the CDR3: TGCAGCGTTGAAGATGTTGACAGCGGAAACACCATATATTTT. Its protein is CSVEDVDSGNTIYF.

The rearrangement joins TRBV27 to TRBJ1-3; TRBD1 agrees at 9 bases. Germline trimming cut 5 bases from V and 11 bases from J; bases unmatched to any gene: 10. The CDR3 length is 14 residues. In germline, CDR1 is MNHEY, CDR2 SMNVEV (reference sequence). Here the CDR3 reads CASSPGTGTEAIYF. The CDR3 nucleotides are TGTGCCAGCAGTCCGGGGACAGGGACCGAGGCCATATATTTT.

The chain uses TRBV11-2 and TRBJ2-7, with D maybe TRBD1 (5 bases). Deletions cut 5 bases from V and 3 bases from J, with 17 bases between. Germline V gene data show CDR1 as SGHAT and CDR2 as FQNNGV. The CDR3 length is 15 residues. For the CDR3, the DNA is TGTGCCAGCAGCCCCCGACCTGGACACCTCTACGAGCAGTACTTC. Its protein product is CASSPRPGHLYEQYF.

This chain uses TRBV27 with TRBJ2-7; D possibly corresponds to TRBD1 (6 bases). This CDR3 is 15 amino acids long. Germline-derived CDR1 and CDR2 are MNHEY and SMNVEV (reference sequence). The V end lost 5 bases, the J end lost 0 bases, and 14 bases lay between the germline ends. In DNA, the CDR3 is TGTGCCAGCAGTCCCGGGACATATACCTCCTACGAGCAGTACTTC. This codes for CASSPGTYTSYEQYF.

This sequence joins TRBV25-1 and TRBJ2-1; D unresolved. Trimming removed 2 bases at V and 0 bases at J, with 8 bases between. CDR1 is MGHDK and CDR2 is SYGVNS in the germline V gene. The CDR3 totals 15 residues. The CDR3 DNA reads as TGTGCCAGCAGTGAACAAGTGAGCTCCTACAATGAGCAGTTCTTC. Translation gives CASSEQVSSYNEQFF.

The rearrangement joins TRBV28 to TRBJ2-5; TRBD1 matches at 10 bases. The V gene's germline CDR1 is MDHEN and CDR2 SYDVKM. Unmatched junction bases numbered 6, after V lost 2 bases and J lost 3 bases. The CDR3 is 16 residues long. CDR3 loop: CASSLRPGTGEETQYF. The CDR3 nucleotides are TGTGCCAGCAGTTTACGACCCGGGACAGGGGAAGAGACCCAGTACTTC.

This chain joins TRBV29-1 and TRBJ2-7; weak D call: TRBD2 (6 bases). Trimming left V 4 bases short and J 6 bases short, with 16 bases between. CDR1 is SQVTM and CDR2 is ANQGSEA in the germline V gene. This CDR3 has 13 amino acids. The CDR3 region has the DNA TGCAGCGTTGTGGCTATGGGGGGAGTCGAGCAGTACTTC. Protein product: CSVVAMGGVEQYF.

The chain links TRBV11-2 to TRBJ2-1; the D gene is possibly TRBD2 (6 bases). Trimming took 0 bases from V and 9 from J, leaving 18 bases between them. This CDR3 has 16 residues. Germline CDR1 is SGHAT and CDR2 is FQNNGV. The CDR3: CASSLDLGLTGVEQFF. The CDR3 coding sequence is TGTGCCAGCAGCTTAGATCTGGGACTGACCGGCGTTGAGCAGTTCTTC.

A single count supports this clone. J is TRBJ1-2 and V is TRBV29-1; 7 bases fit TRBD1. V was pared by 4 bases and J by 8 bases, with 7 bases of the junction left unmatched. The V gene's germline CDR1 is SQVTM and CDR2 ANQGSEA. This CDR3 spans 12 amino acids. The CDR3 region is CSVADREDGYTF. The CDR3 DNA reads as TGCAGCGTTGCCGACAGGGAGGACGGCTACACCTTC.